The 20 T cell receptor beta chains listed next were all sequenced from one sample in a study of cytomegalovirus exposure and HLA in healthy donors. PCR employed 60 Vbeta and 13 Jbeta primers. TCRdb's copy holds only in-frame clones and misses some; the assay was immunoSEQ multiplex PCR. The sample lists about 150,000 clones, approximately 85% occurring once. Specimen: PBMCs. The origin of the receptors is a woman aged 18-30 years in good health and CMV-seronegative.

The chain combines TRBV5-4 with TRBJ1-4; D not resolved. Trimming left V 4 bases short and J 2 bases short, with 12 bases between. CDR1 and CDR2 from the germline V gene are SGHNT and YYREEE (reference sequence). The length of the CDR3 is 15 residues. The CDR3 coding sequence is TGTGCCAGCAGCCTCAAACTAGGGACTAATGAAAAACTGTTTTTT. This codes for CASSLKLGTNEKLFF.

The chain has TRBV9 and TRBJ1-1, with 7 positions matching TRBD1. Trimming took 2 bases from V and 4 from J; bases not matched to a gene: 2. The CDR3 covers 13 residues. Germline CDR1 reads SGDLS; CDR2 reads YYNGEE. This chain's CDR3 is CASSVQGGTEAFF. The CDR3 DNA is TGTGCCAGCAGCGTTCAGGGGGGCACTGAAGCTTTCTTT.

The chain joins TRBV15 to TRBJ1-4; D uncertain. Trimming left V 7 bases short and J 0 bases short, with 18 bases between. Germline CDR1 reads LNHNV; CDR2 reads YYDKDF (reference sequence). CDR3 size: 17 residues. CDR3 protein: CATNLMGTLATNEKLFF. DNA of the CDR3: TGTGCCACCAACCTCATGGGCACGTTAGCAACTAATGAAAAACTGTTTTTT.

The chain couples TRBV12-5 to TRBJ2-1, with 10 bases aligning to TRBD2. With 2 bases clipped from V and 6 bases from J, the junction kept 7 bases outside the gene matches. CDR1 is LGHNT, CDR2 FRNRAP, per germline. The CDR3 spans 16 residues. Written as DNA, the CDR3 is TGTGCTAGTGGTTTGCAACTAGCGGGGATCCCCAATGAGCAGTTCTTC. Its protein is CASGLQLAGIPNEQFF.

The chain uses TRBV10-3 and TRBJ2-3; TRBD2 matches 9 bases. V lost 7 bases and J lost 5; bases outside the gene matches: 7. The CDR3 is 14 amino acids. Germline CDR1 ENHRY, CDR2 SYGVKD. The CDR3 here is CAITRGRVGDTQYF. The CDR3 DNA sequence: TGTGCCATCACTCGCGGGAGGGTTGGAGATACGCAGTATTTT.

The chain employs TRBV5-1 and TRBJ1-2; D is ambiguous. V shed 4 bases and J shed 4 bases, with 17 bases lying between them. CDR1 is SGHRS and CDR2 is YFSETQ in the germline V gene. The CDR3 is 15 amino acids. The CDR3 DNA reads as TGCGCCAGCAGCCCCTCGCACAGCTCAGGCTATGGCTACACCTTC. It translates to CASSPSHSSGYGYTF. Full variable domain (rest looked up from reference TRBV5-1 and TRBJ1-2): KAGVTQTPRYLIKTRGQQVTLSCSPISGHRSVSWYQQTPGQGLQFLFEYFSETQRNKGNFPGRFSGRQFSNSRSEMNVSTLELGDSALYLCASSPSHSSGYGYTFGSGTRLTVV.

The chain joins TRBV28 to TRBJ1-5; possible D gene TRBD1, 6 bases. Germline CDR1 reads MDHEN; CDR2 reads SYDVKM. V lost 0 bases, J lost 1 base, and 13 bases lay in between. This CDR3 is built from 17 residues. The CDR3 nucleotides are TGTGCCAGCAGTTTATGGGGGGGGGACAACAGCAATCAGCCCCAGCATTTT. Encoded protein: CASSLWGGDNSNQPQHF.

Remarks on this clone: The sample has other DNA sequences that encode this CDR3 too. DNA of the CDR3: TGTGCCAGCAGCGTGCGGGAAACTAATTCACCCCTCCACTTT. This sequence encodes CASSVRETNSPLHF. This rearrangement joins TRBV9 to TRBJ1-6; D uncertain. The CDR3 is 14 residues long. Trimming took 2 bases from V and 6 from J, leaving 9 bases between them. Germline values: CDR1 SGDLS, CDR2 YYNGEE.

This clone has more than one count but fewer than ten. The V gene is TRBV5-4, the J gene TRBJ2-7; tentative D call: TRBD1 (6 bases). The CDR3 totals 15 residues. From germline, CDR1 is SGHNT and CDR2 YYREEE (reference sequence). Trimming shortened V by 4 bases and J by 2 bases, and 16 bases separated the two germline ends. The CDR3: CASSTKGQGTYEQYF. As DNA, the CDR3 is TGTGCCAGCAGCACCAAGGGGCAGGGGACCTACGAGCAGTACTTC.

The chain has TRBV11-1 and TRBJ2-2; 10 bases agree with TRBD2. Germline lookup yields CDR1 SGHAT and CDR2 FQDESV (reference sequence). The V segment lost 6 bases and the J segment 3 bases; nucleotides outside the gene matches: 10. The CDR3 contains 17 residues. CDR3 sequence reads: CASRDPGTSAYTGELFF. DNA of the CDR3: TGTGCCAGCAGGGATCCCGGGACTAGCGCTTACACCGGGGAGCTGTTTTTT.

The rearrangement links TRBV5-4 to TRBJ2-5; TRBD2 aligns across 8 bases. CDR3 size: 17 residues. The V segment lost 4 bases and the J segment 1 base; nucleotides outside the gene matches: 12. Germline lookup yields CDR1 SGHNT and CDR2 YYREEE (reference sequence). This CDR3 reads CASSRRGGGLPQETQYF. The CDR3, as DNA: TGTGCCAGCAGCCGCCGTGGCGGGGGGCTCCCCCAAGAGACCCAGTACTTC.

The sample holds a few counts of this clone. This rearrangement joins TRBV5-4 to TRBJ1-1; no reliable D call. This CDR3 spans 14 amino acids. Trimming cost V 4 bases and J 5 bases, with 15 bases left between them. Per germline, CDR1 SGHNT and CDR2 YYREEE (reference sequence). In DNA, the CDR3 is TGTGCCAGCAGCCCACAGCGGGAAGGTACTGAAGCTTTCTTT. It translates to CASSPQREGTEAFF.

In its sample, this clone was seen once. CDR3 nucleotides: TGCGCCAGCAGCTTGTCCGGACTTTACTACGAGCAGTACTTC. Amino acids: CASSLSGLYYEQYF. The chain combines TRBV5-1 with TRBJ2-7; D possibly corresponds to TRBD2 (5 bases). V lost 1 base to trimming and J lost 3 bases, with 11 bases between them. CDR1 SGHRS and CDR2 YFSETQ come from the germline V gene. This CDR3 comprises 14 residues. The variable domain in full, completed from reference TRBV5-1 and TRBJ2-7, reads KAGVTQTPRYLIKTRGQQVTLSCSPISGHRSVSWYQQTPGQGLQFLFEYFSETQRNKGNFPGRFSGRQFSNSRSEMNVSTLELGDSALYLCASSLSGLYYEQYFGPGTRLTVT.

The CDR3 loop reads CASSLAGTGGTDTQYF. Written as DNA, the CDR3 is TGTGCCAGCAGCTTGGCCGGGACAGGGGGGACAGATACGCAGTATTTT. The rearrangement links TRBV5-5 to TRBJ2-3; 11 nucleotides line up with TRBD1. CDR3 length: 16 amino acids. CDR1 SGHKS and CDR2 YYEKEE come from the germline V gene (reference sequence). The ends lost 0 bases at V and 3 bases at J; junction bases unmatched: 3.

The V gene is TRBV27, the J gene TRBJ2-7; possibly TRBD2 for D (6 bases). V lost 6 bases and J lost 6, with 21 bases in between. The CDR3 extends over 15 amino acids. CDR1 is MNHEY and CDR2 is SMNVEV in the germline V gene (reference sequence). CDR3 in amino acids: CASRLKHLALFEQYF. In DNA, the CDR3 is TGTGCCAGCAGACTCAAACATCTAGCGTTGTTCGAGCAGTACTTC.

The gene calls are TRBV7-2 and TRBJ1-3; D is possibly TRBD1 (5 bases). This CDR3 has 14 residues. Per germline, CDR1 SGHTA and CDR2 FQGNSA. Trimming stripped 8 bases from V and 5 bases from J, with 16 bases between. The CDR3 region has the DNA TGTGCCAGCCGATCGGGGGGTCAGAGAAACACCATATATTTT. Protein product: CASRSGGQRNTIYF.

V usage is TRBV2 and J usage is TRBJ2-7; no clear D gene. This CDR3 spans 13 amino acids. V was trimmed by 2 bases and J by 5 bases, leaving 10 bases between them. Germline V CDR1 and CDR2: SNHLY, FYNNEI. DNA of the CDR3: TGTGCCAGCAGTGAACTACTCACTCACGAGCAGTACTTC. Translated, it gives CASSELLTHEQYF.

The gene calls are TRBV18 and TRBJ2-3, with 7 bases identical to TRBD2. With V trimmed by 3 bases and J by 2 bases, 11 bases remained unmatched. Germline CDR1 KGHSH, CDR2 LQKENI. CDR3 length: 17 residues. The CDR3 reads CASSPPRGGSFTDTQYF. DNA of the CDR3: TGTGCCAGCTCACCTCCGAGGGGCGGGAGCTTCACAGATACGCAGTATTTT.

The V gene is TRBV6-1, the J gene TRBJ2-4, with D possibly TRBD1 on 5 matching bases. CDR1 and CDR2 (germline): MNHNS, SASEGT. Trimming pared 0 bases from V and 0 bases from J, leaving 12 bases between. The CDR3 consists of 17 residues. The CDR3 DNA follows: TGTGCCAGCAGTGAAGCCGCGACAGCGCTAGCCAAAAACATTCAGTACTTC. This gives the protein CASSEAATALAKNIQYF.

This clone has a single count. The V and J genes are TRBV27 and TRBJ1-2; D not resolved. Germline-derived CDR1 and CDR2 are MNHEY and SMNVEV (reference sequence). Trimming removed 4 bases at V and 7 bases at J, with 10 bases between. This CDR3 spans 12 amino acids. DNA for the CDR3: TGTGCCAGCAGTTCCGGACTGCGTGGCTACACCTTC. Its translation is CASSSGLRGYTF.